This T cell receptor beta chain derives from a study of vaccination and CD4 T cells after COVID-19. Across the whole study: A median of 72 days (range 14 to 241) separated dose two from the taking of post-vaccine samples.

The Oncomine TCR Beta short-read assay was what sequenced the DNA obtained from cultured CD4+ T cells. TCRdb itself ran the PCR reads through MiXCR, one entry per CDR3 protein. Of some 11,000 distinct CDR3 sequences listed, under 55% are singletons. In germline, CDR1 is SEHNR, CDR2 FQNEAQ (reference sequence). The V end lost 3 bases, the J end lost 6 bases, and 11 bases lay between the germline ends. The CDR3 runs to 14 residues. The treatment: roughly 11-day PBMC culture with coronavirus spike peptide pools or control peptides (ViraFEST assay). About this clonotype itself: Antigen: not known.

The sequence was collected from a human donor who had recovered from COVID-19. The sequencing input was CD4+ T cells from blood, cultured in vitro. J is TRBJ2-2 and V is TRBV7-9; D is unclear. For the CDR3, the DNA is TGTGCCAGCAGCTTTGTAGATAGGGCCGGGGAGCTGTTTTTT. Translating it yields CASSFVDRAGELFF.